The 5 T cell receptor beta chains below come from one sample, sequenced in a study of spatial heterogeneity in lung cancer. TCRdb itself ran the 5' RACE reads through MiXCR, one entry per CDR3 protein. The sample yields tens of thousands of distinct CDR3 sequences, roughly 7.4% seen once. Sample time point: blood at routine non-recurrence follow-up after resection. Sequencing of whole RNA from tumor, nontumor lung or frozen PBMC involved no sorting. The input for sequencing was PBMCs, taken at follow-up. These receptors all come from a female donor with early-stage non-small cell lung cancer.

This clonotype was recorded many times. The rearrangement joins TRBV2 to TRBJ1-1, with 8 bases matching TRBD1. The V gene's germline CDR1 is SNHLY and CDR2 FYNNEI. The CDR3 is made up of 15 amino acids. Trimming cost V 5 bases and J 0 bases; bases outside gene matches: 5. This CDR3 reads CASSNQGALNTEAFF. Written as DNA, the CDR3 is TGTGCCAGCAGTAACCAGGGGGCGTTGAACACTGAAGCTTTCTTT. The full variable domain, completed using reference TRBV2 and TRBJ1-1, is EPEVTQTPSHQVTQMGQEVILRCVPISNHLYFYWYRQILGQKVEFLVSFYNNEISEKSEIFDDQFSVERPDGSNFTLKIRSTKLEDSAMYFCASSNQGALNTEAFFGQGTRLTVV.

This clonotype was seen many times. This sequence joins TRBV29-1 and TRBJ2-1; possible D gene TRBD1, 6 bases. The V gene lost 7 bases and the J gene lost 6 bases, with 13 bases spanning the gap. This CDR3 contains 12 residues. From germline, CDR1 is SQVTM and CDR2 ANQGSEA. The CDR3 loop is CSASGTPNEQFF. CDR3 DNA sequence: TGCAGCGCCTCCGGGACACCCAATGAGCAGTTCTTC.

The chain is built from TRBV19 and TRBJ2-5; no clear D. Trimming cost V 4 bases and J 4 bases, with 10 bases left between them. The germline gives CDR1 LNHDA, CDR2 SQIVND (reference sequence). The CDR3 runs 13 residues. The CDR3 here is CASSTSPGETQYF. The CDR3 DNA is TGTGCCAGTAGTACCAGCCCCGGAGAGACCCAGTACTTC.

This clonotype showed up just a few times. The V and J genes are TRBV5-1 and TRBJ1-2; D is undetermined. The germline gives CDR1 SGHRS, CDR2 YFSETQ. Trimming took 3 bases from V and 6 from J, leaving 12 bases between them. The CDR3 loop spans 13 amino acids. The chain's CDR3 is CASSSDPRDGYTF. CDR3 nucleotides: TGCGCCAGCAGCTCGGACCCTAGGGATGGCTACACCTTC.

This clonotype was seen many times. V usage is TRBV28 and J usage is TRBJ2-3; D remains ambiguous. Germline-derived CDR1 and CDR2 are MDHEN and SYDVKM. Trimming pared 6 bases from V and 6 bases from J, leaving 10 bases between. The CDR3 consists of 12 residues. The CDR3 is CASSPLGDTQYF. The CDR3 DNA sequence: TGTGCCAGCAGCCCTCTCGGGGATACGCAGTATTTT.